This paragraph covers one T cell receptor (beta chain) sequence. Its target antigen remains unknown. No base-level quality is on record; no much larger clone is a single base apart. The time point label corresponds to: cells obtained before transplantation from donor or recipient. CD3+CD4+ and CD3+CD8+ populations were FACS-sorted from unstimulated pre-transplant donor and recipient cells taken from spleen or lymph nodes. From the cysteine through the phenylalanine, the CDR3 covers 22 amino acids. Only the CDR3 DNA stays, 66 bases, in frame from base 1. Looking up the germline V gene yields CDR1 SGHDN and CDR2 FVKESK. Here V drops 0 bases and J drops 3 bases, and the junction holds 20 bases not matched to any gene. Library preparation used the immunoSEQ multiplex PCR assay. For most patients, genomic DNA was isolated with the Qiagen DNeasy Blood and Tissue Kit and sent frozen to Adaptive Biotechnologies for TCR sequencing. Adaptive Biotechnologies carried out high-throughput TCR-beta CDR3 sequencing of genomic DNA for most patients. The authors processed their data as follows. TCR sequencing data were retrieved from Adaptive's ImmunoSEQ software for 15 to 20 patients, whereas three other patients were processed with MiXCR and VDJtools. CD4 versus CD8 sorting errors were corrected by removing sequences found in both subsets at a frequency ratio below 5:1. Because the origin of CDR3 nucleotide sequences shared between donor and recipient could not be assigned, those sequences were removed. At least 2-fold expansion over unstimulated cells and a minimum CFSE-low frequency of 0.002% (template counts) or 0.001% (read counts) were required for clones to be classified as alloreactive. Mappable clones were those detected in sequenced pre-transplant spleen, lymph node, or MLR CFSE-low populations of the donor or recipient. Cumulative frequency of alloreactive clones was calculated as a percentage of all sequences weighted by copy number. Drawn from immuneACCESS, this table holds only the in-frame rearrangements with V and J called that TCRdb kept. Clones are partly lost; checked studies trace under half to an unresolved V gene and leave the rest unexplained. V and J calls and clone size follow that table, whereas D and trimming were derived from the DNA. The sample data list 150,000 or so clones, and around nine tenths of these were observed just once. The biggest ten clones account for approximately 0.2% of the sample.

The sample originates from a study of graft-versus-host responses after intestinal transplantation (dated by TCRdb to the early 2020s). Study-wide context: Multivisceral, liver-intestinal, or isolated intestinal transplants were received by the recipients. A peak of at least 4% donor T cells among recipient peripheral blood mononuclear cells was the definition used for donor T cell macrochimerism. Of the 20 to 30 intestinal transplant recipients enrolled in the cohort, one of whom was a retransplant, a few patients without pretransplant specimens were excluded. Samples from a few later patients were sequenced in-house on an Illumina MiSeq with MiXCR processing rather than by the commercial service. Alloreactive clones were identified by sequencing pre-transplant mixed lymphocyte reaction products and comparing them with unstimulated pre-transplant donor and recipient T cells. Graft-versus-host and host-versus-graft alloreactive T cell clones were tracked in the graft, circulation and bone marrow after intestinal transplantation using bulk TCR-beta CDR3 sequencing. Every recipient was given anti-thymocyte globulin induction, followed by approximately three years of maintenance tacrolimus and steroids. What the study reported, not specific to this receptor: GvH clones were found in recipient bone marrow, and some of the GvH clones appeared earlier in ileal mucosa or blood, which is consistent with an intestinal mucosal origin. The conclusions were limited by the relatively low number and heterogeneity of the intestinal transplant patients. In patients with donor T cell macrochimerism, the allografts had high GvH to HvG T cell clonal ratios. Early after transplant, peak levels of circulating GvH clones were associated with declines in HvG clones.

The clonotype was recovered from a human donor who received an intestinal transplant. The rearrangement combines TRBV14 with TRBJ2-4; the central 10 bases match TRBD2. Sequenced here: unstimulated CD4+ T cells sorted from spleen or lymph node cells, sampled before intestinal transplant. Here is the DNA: TGTGCCAGCAGCCAAGATAAGGGGCTAGCGGGAGAGGTAGGTTATGTCAAAAACATTCAGTACTTC. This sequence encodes CASSQDKGLAGEVGYVKNIQYF.